Listed below are T cell receptor beta chains from one sample, sequenced in a study of metastatic and nonmetastatic thyroid tumors. Using MiXCR, TCRdb re-called clones from the PCR reads. The sample has around 19,000 clones; roughly 10% are singletons. The specimen sequenced was blood. The source is a female donor with papillary thyroid cancer or a benign thyroid nodule (not recorded which). Some clones in this sample may be carry-over from other donors' samples. The CDR3 runs from the conserved cysteine through the conserved F or W. D genes are given only for firm matches. Expanded clones get a size class; other rows say once, few or many, or leave the size out.

>many|TRBJ2-3|TRBV20-1|NA
CSATGGPDTQYF
TGCAGTGCGACAGGAGGGCCAGATACGCAGTATTTT
>many|TRBJ2-1|TRBV11-3|NA
CASSFRDTEQFF
TGTGCCAGCAGCTTTAGGGACACCGAGCAGTTCTTC
>NA|TRBJ2-1|TRBV6-2/TRBV6-3|TRBD2
CASSYFAGEGEQFF
TGTGCCAGCAGTTACTTTGCGGGAGAGGGTGAGCAGTTCTTC
>many|TRBJ1-4|TRBV6-2/TRBV6-3|NA
CASSPTRLDEKLFF
TGTGCCAGCAGCCCGACGCGGTTGGATGAAAAACTGTTTTTT
>many|TRBJ2-1|TRBV7-8|TRBD2
CASSPSILAGVNEQFF
TGTGCCAGCAGCCCTAGTATCCTAGCGGGAGTCAATGAGCAGTTCTTC
>many|TRBJ2-2|TRBV4-1|TRBD2
CASSPGTSGNTGELFF
TGCGCCAGCAGCCCAGGTACTAGCGGGAACACCGGGGAGCTGTTTTTT
>NA|TRBJ1-2|TRBV20-1|NA
CSARPGQNYGYTF
TGCAGTGCTAGGCCGGGACAAAACTATGGCTACACCTTC
>NA|TRBJ2-7|TRBV7-8|TRBD2
CASSLASGSPGFSYEQYF
TGTGCCAGCAGCTTAGCTAGCGGGTCTCCGGGGTTCTCCTACGAGCAGTACTTC
>many|TRBJ2-5|TRBV5-1|NA
CASSLYGGGETQYF
TGCGCCAGCAGCTTATACGGGGGCGGAGAGACCCAGTACTTC
>many|TRBJ2-5|TRBV10-3|TRBD1
CAISAGTGGLETQYF
TGTGCCATCAGTGCCGGGACAGGGGGATTAGAGACCCAGTACTTC
>medium-sized|TRBJ1-4|TRBV6-2/TRBV6-3|TRBD1
CASSPGTGGAEKLFF
TGTGCCAGCAGCCCCGGGACAGGGGGCGCGGAAAAACTGTTTTTT
>many|TRBJ2-6|TRBV7-2|NA
CASSLGSAGANVLTF
TGTGCCAGCAGCTTAGGTTCAGCTGGGGCCAACGTCCTGACTTTC
>NA|TRBJ2-7|TRBV30|TRBD2
CAWTGLAGVGEQYF
TGTGCCTGGACGGGACTAGCGGGGGTGGGGGAGCAGTACTTC
>many|TRBJ2-7|TRBV20-1|NA
CSARGGVYEQYF
TGCAGTGCTAGAGGGGGCGTGTACGAGCAGTACTTC
>few|TRBJ1-6|TRBV7-2|NA
CASSLTGESPLHF
TGTGCCAGCAGCTTGACAGGAGAATCACCCCTCCACTTT
>many|TRBJ2-1|TRBV9|NA
CASSAPEDSRLNEQFF
TGTGCCAGCAGCGCACCAGAGGACTCAAGACTCAATGAGCAGTTCTTC
>medium-sized|TRBJ2-7|TRBV6-1|NA
CASSLQGSSGYEQYF
TGTGCCAGCAGCCTACAGGGTTCTAGCGGCTACGAGCAGTACTTC
>medium-sized|TRBJ1-5|TRBV6-1|NA
CASSGEGGVNQPQHF
TGTGCCAGCAGTGGAGAAGGGGGAGTCAATCAGCCCCAGCATTTT
>many|TRBJ2-5|TRBV29-1|NA
CSGGEPQETQYF
TGCAGCGGAGGTGAACCACAAGAGACCCAGTACTTC
>many|TRBJ2-4|TRBV20-1|NA
CSPLNQEAKNIQYF
TGCAGTCCCCTTAATCAGGAGGCCAAAAACATTCAGTACTTC
>medium-sized|TRBJ2-3|TRBV24-1|NA
CATSEGVGDTDTQYF
TGTGCCACCAGTGAAGGGGTAGGGGACACAGATACGCAGTATTTT
>many|TRBJ2-7|TRBV18|NA
CASSPIPNPAEQYF
TGTGCCAGCTCACCAATTCCCAACCCGGCCGAGCAGTACTTC
>few|TRBJ2-3|TRBV6-1|TRBD2
CASTTGAGEPTDAQYF
TGTGCCAGCACCACAGGAGCGGGAGAACCCACAGATGCGCAGTATTTT
>many|TRBJ2-1|TRBV6-5|TRBD2
CASSYSGAAGNYNEQFF
TGTGCCAGCAGTTACAGCGGGGCGGCCGGGAACTACAATGAGCAGTTCTTC
>NA|TRBJ2-2|TRBV7-3|NA
CASSLTLRQVGSNTGELFF
TGTGCCAGCAGCCTGACTTTACGACAAGTCGGATCGAACACCGGGGAGCTGTTTTTT
>medium-sized|TRBJ2-6|TRBV6-2/TRBV6-3|NA
CASSYVGGGANVLTF
TGTGCCAGCAGTTATGTCGGGGGCGGGGCCAACGTCCTGACTTTC
>many|TRBJ2-1|TRBV20-1|TRBD2
CSAASGRAVSEQFF
TGCAGTGCCGCAAGCGGGAGGGCCGTAAGTGAGCAGTTCTTC
>many|TRBJ2-1|TRBV14|NA
CASSRSRSSYNEQFF
TGTGCCAGCAGCCGAAGCAGGAGCTCCTACAATGAGCAGTTCTTC
>many|TRBJ2-2|TRBV29-1|NA
CSGVVATGELFF
TGCAGCGGCGTAGTTGCCACCGGGGAGCTGTTTTTT
>medium-sized|TRBJ2-7|TRBV6-5|NA
CASSYLMDGTYEQYF
TGTGCCAGCAGTTACCTAATGGACGGGACTTACGAGCAGTACTTC
>many|TRBJ2-3|TRBV15|NA
CATSRDGGRSTDTQYF
TGTGCCACCAGCAGAGATGGAGGCAGAAGCACAGATACGCAGTATTTT
>many|TRBJ2-3|TRBV11-2|NA
CASSPAGDTQYF
TGTGCCAGCAGCCCCGCCGGGGATACGCAGTATTTT
>medium-sized|TRBJ2-2|TRBV6-1|NA
CASRGGEDTGELFF
TGTGCCAGCAGGGGAGGAGAGGACACCGGGGAGCTGTTTTTT
>many|TRBJ2-3|TRBV10-1|TRBD2
CASARELTDTQYF
TGCGCCAGTGCGCGGGAGCTCACAGATACGCAGTATTTT
>NA|TRBJ2-7|TRBV19|NA
CASSKPGANEQYF
TGTGCCAGTAGTAAACCAGGGGCCAACGAGCAGTACTTC
>many|TRBJ2-2|TRBV19|NA
CASSMRGVDTGELFF
TGTGCCAGTAGTATGAGGGGCGTTGACACCGGGGAGCTGTTTTTT
>many|TRBJ2-1|TRBV9|TRBD1
CASSSPTGTEDEQFF
TGTGCCAGCAGCTCCCCAACCGGGACAGAGGACGAGCAGTTCTTC
>medium-sized|TRBJ2-7|TRBV27|NA
CASSLGPNYEQYF
TGTGCCAGCAGTTTAGGCCCCAACTACGAGCAGTACTTC
>many|TRBJ2-1|TRBV6-1|NA
CASSQQTGSYNEQFF
TGTGCCAGCAGCCAACAGACAGGCTCCTACAATGAGCAGTTCTTC
>many|TRBJ2-5|TRBV25-1|NA
CASSLGVSGTQYF
TGTGCCAGCAGTTTGGGGGTCAGCGGAACCCAGTACTTC
>many|TRBJ2-7|TRBV3-1|NA
CASSQGNGPLNEQYF
TGTGCCAGCAGCCAAGGGAACGGGCCCCTGAACGAGCAGTACTTC
>few|TRBJ2-7|TRBV6-1|NA
CASIADSSYERYF
TGTGCCAGCATCGCTGACAGTTCCTACGAGCGGTACTTC
>many|TRBJ1-1|TRBV11-3|NA
CASSLGQNTEAFF
TGCGCCAGCAGCTTAGGTCAGAACACTGAAGCTTTCTTT
>medium-sized|TRBJ2-2|TRBV12-3/TRBV12-4|NA
CASSLGGGELFF
TGTGCCAGCAGTTTAGGCGGCGGGGAGCTGTTTTTT
>many|TRBJ2-3|TRBV10-3|TRBD2
CAISELKPGTSGHTDTQYF
TGTGCCATCAGTGAGTTAAAACCCGGGACTAGCGGGCACACAGATACGCAGTATTTT
>many|TRBJ2-7|TRBV20-1|NA
CSATKTLEQYF
TGCAGTGCTACCAAAACCCTCGAGCAGTACTTC
>NA|TRBJ2-1|TRBV7-3|TRBD1
CASSLDRGGFNEQFF
TGTGCCAGCAGCTTAGACAGGGGAGGATTCAATGAGCAGTTCTTC
>many|TRBJ2-4|TRBV4-3|TRBD2
CASSLTTSGRGGPIGKNIQYF
TGCGCCAGCAGCCTCACGACTAGCGGGAGGGGGGGTCCGATAGGCAAAAACATTCAGTACTTC
>many|TRBJ1-5|TRBV11-3|NA
CASSPNQPQHF
TGTGCCAGCAGCCCTAATCAGCCCCAGCATTTT
>medium-sized|TRBJ2-7|TRBV12-3/TRBV12-4|NA
CASKNREDYEQYF
TGTGCCAGCAAAAACAGGGAGGACTACGAGCAGTACTTC
>many|TRBJ2-2|TRBV5-1|TRBD2
CASSLGLRESHITGELFF
TGCGCCAGCAGCTTGGGTTTGCGGGAGAGCCACATCACCGGGGAGCTGTTTTTT
>many|TRBJ2-7|TRBV4-1|NA
CASSQGARTYEQYF
TGCGCCAGCAGCCAAGGTGCAAGAACCTACGAGCAGTACTTC
>few|TRBJ1-1|TRBV30|TRBD1
CAWRGDRGPFVNTEAFF
TGTGCCTGGAGGGGGGACAGGGGGCCTTTTGTGAACACTGAGGCTTTCTTT
>many|TRBJ2-4|TRBV6-1|TRBD2
CASSEPSGRSGNIQYF
TGTGCCAGCAGTGAGCCTAGCGGGAGGTCGGGAAACATTCAGTACTTC
>many|TRBJ2-4|TRBV28|TRBD1
CASSNGQGRNIQYF
TGTGCCAGCAGTAACGGACAGGGAAGAAACATTCAGTACTTC
>many|TRBJ2-5|TRBV20-1|TRBD2
CSARLTSGRWGETQYF
TGCAGTGCTAGACTGACTAGCGGGAGGTGGGGGGAGACCCAGTACTTC
>NA|TRBJ2-3|TRBV6-2/TRBV6-3|NA
CASSYASSTDTQYF
TGTGCCAGCAGTTACGCGTCCAGCACAGATACGCAGTATTTT
>few|TRBJ2-7|TRBV6-1|NA
CASSSTGGSYEQYF
TGTGCCAGCAGTTCCACCGGGGGCTCCTACGAGCAGTACTTC